Listed here are 7 T cell receptor beta chains from one sample, sequenced in a study of shared clonotypes between healthy human individuals. Assay: immunoSEQ multiplex PCR; the TCRdb copy retains only in-frame clones and omits some. Of millions of clones detected, around 95% appear once; the ten largest clones hold about 0.13%. Sequenced: naive CD4+ T cells sorted from blood. This sample's subset: CD45RA+ positively selected. The receptors were gathered from a man younger than 35 in good health.

On this clone: Sequence at one end of the junction differs from germline and may be a read error. Other DNA sequences in this sample translate to the same CDR3. J is TRBJ2-6 and V is TRBV25-1, with TRBD1 matching 7 bases. Germline CDR1 is MGHDK and CDR2 is SYGVNS. The CDR3 has 16 amino acids. This CDR3 is CASGNTGAAGANVLTF. Here the CDR3 DNA reads TGTGCCAGCGGTAATACAGGGGCCGCTGGGGCCAACGTCCTAACTTTC.

This clone occurred once. The chain uses TRBV6-1 and TRBJ2-7; 9 bases align to TRBD1. V lost 7 bases, J lost 4 bases, and 11 bases stayed unmatched. The length of the CDR3 is 15 residues. Germline CDR1 MNHNS, CDR2 SASEGT. The CDR3 DNA sequence: TGTGCCAGCAAAAGGACAGGGGCTGGGGCATACGAGCAGTACTTC. This gives the protein CASKRTGAGAYEQYF.

The chain is built from TRBV9 and TRBJ2-2, with 10 positions matching TRBD2. CDR1 is SGDLS, CDR2 YYNGEE, per germline. The V segment lost 4 bases and the J segment 1 base; nucleotides outside the gene matches: 1. This CDR3 is 15 amino acids long. The CDR3 nucleotides are TGTGCCAGCAGCCCTAGCGGGGGGAACACCGGGGAGCTGTTTTTT. Its protein is CASSPSGGNTGELFF.

The rearrangement uses TRBV7-2 and TRBJ1-5; D might be TRBD1 (5 bases). This CDR3 is 17 amino acids long. Trimming shortened V by 5 bases and J by 4 bases, and 21 bases separated the two germline ends. CDR1 is SGHTA, CDR2 FQGNSA, per germline. In DNA, the CDR3 is TGTGCCAGCAGCATTATGGTTCTGGGGGAACGAAATCAGCCCCAGCATTTT. This codes for CASSIMVLGERNQPQHF.

Turning to this clone: This sample includes further DNA sequences coding for the same CDR3. The chain carries TRBV5-1 and TRBJ2-1; D is possibly TRBD1 (6 bases). V was clipped by 0 bases and J by 2 bases, with 9 bases between them. The CDR3 length is 15 residues. Germline V gives CDR1 SGHRS, CDR2 YFSETQ. CDR3 loop: CASSLGQGTYNEQFF. CDR3 DNA sequence: TGCGCCAGCAGCTTGGGTCAGGGGACCTACAATGAGCAGTTCTTC. Combining the CDR3 with reference TRBV5-1 and TRBJ2-1 gives the whole variable domain KAGVTQTPRYLIKTRGQQVTLSCSPISGHRSVSWYQQTPGQGLQFLFEYFSETQRNKGNFPGRFSGRQFSNSRSEMNVSTLELGDSALYLCASSLGQGTYNEQFFGPGTRLTVL.

The chain uses TRBV6-1 and TRBJ1-2; TRBD1 agrees at 8 bases. Germline V CDR1 and CDR2: MNHNS, SASEGT. This CDR3 has 16 amino acids. V was clipped by 4 bases and J by 2 bases; unmatched bases: 9. The CDR3 loop is CASSALDRGNNYGYTF. CDR3 nucleotides: TGTGCCAGCAGTGCACTAGACAGGGGAAACAACTATGGCTACACCTTC.

As regards this clone: Being one base from a much bigger clone, this may be a read error. The sample has other DNA sequences that encode this CDR3 too. This chain connects TRBV5-4 to TRBJ2-2; D unresolved. CDR3 length equals 12 residues. Trimming pared 5 bases from V and 2 bases from J, leaving 4 bases between. Germline V gives CDR1 SGHNT, CDR2 YYREEE (reference sequence). The CDR3 loop is CASSTNTGELFF. CDR3 DNA: TGTGCCAGCAGTACCAACACCGGGGAGCTGTTTTTT.